This T cell receptor (beta chain) emerged from a study of T cell responses to AZD1222 COVID-19 vaccine. Across the whole study: Both about-4-week and about-12-week second-dose recipients were combined.

Study results and limitations: White British people made up most donors, females outnumbered males, and clonal diversity was possibly underestimated. Spike was spanned by vaccine-associated CD4 TCRs, which were dominant at 160-218 and 743-854.

About this clone: As yet, its antigen is unknown.

The data were produced by immunoSEQ multiplex PCR, yet TCRdb's version contains in-frame clones alone and is incomplete. The data hold about 98,000 clones, with 84% observed a single time. Trimming removed 6 bases at V and 4 bases at J, with 15 bases between. Germline CDR1 is SGHTA and CDR2 is FQGNSA. CDR3 size: 14 residues. The clonotype was recovered from an adult in good health. The genes are TRBV7-2 and TRBJ1-2, with D perhaps matching TRBD1 (5 bases). Specimen: peripheral blood, collected on day 0 of AZD1222 vaccination. The DNA of the CDR3 is TGTGCCAGCAGTCGCCCCCGGGGCCCCTATGGCTACACCTTC. Translated, it gives CASSRPRGPYGYTF.